The present TCR beta chain was sequenced within a study of T cells in women clearing cervical HPV infection. Study findings and constraints: Controls had more TRBV6-7 (roughly 0.16%) than cases (around 0.11%).

This CDR3 comprises 13 residues. Germline V lookup: CDR1 SGHKS, CDR2 YYEKEE (reference sequence). V gave up 2 bases and J gave up 1 base, with 6 bases separating them. On this clone: Its antigen is unidentified. The missing CDR3 end, 3 residues past where the read stops, is filled in from the germline J gene.

The repertoire was sequenced with immunoSEQ multiplex PCR; TCRdb's copy has only in-frame clones and lacks some. The repertoire table contains roughly 22,000 clones. The source of this sequence is a woman between 18 and 69 years old with a cervical HPV16 infection that either progressed to CIN3+ or cleared (not recorded which). The sequenced material came from blood buffy coat. The rearrangement uses TRBV5-5 and TRBJ2-5; D is ambiguous. CDR3 bases read: TGTGCCAGCAGCTTCCAGTCCCAAGAGACC. It codes for CASSFQSQET. From start to end, the CDR3 is CASSFQSQETQYF.